One sample yielded the 10 T cell receptor beta chains listed below, sequenced in a study of low-dose radiotherapy and immunotherapy resistance in tumors. Time point reported: before trial treatment. Alpha- and beta-chain coverage of first-strand cDNA came from TRAV- and TRBV-specific primers. Amplification of TCRs used a constant-region primer and V-primer adapter for roughly 21 PCR cycles. TCRdb re-analysed the reads in MiXCR, keeping a single row per CDR3 protein. The profile covers tens of thousands of distinct CDR3 sequences, with roughly 24% appearing a single time and roughly 5.6% taken by the ten largest. The sample in question was PBMCs, obtained before treatment. The receptors originated from a male donor with prostate cancer.

About this clonotype itself: It is likely a read error: a sequence one base away is far more abundant. The gene calls are TRBV6-2 or TRBV6-3 and TRBJ2-1, with 10 bases identical to TRBD1. The ends lost 6 bases at V and 10 bases at J; junction bases unmatched: 12. Germline CDR1 MNHEY, CDR2 SVGEGT. The CDR3 consists of 15 residues. The DNA of the CDR3 is TGTGCCAGCAGACGTTCCGGGACAGGGGCTGGGGAGCAGTTCTTC. It encodes CASRRSGTGAGEQFF.

For this clonotype: One base separates it from a far larger clone, so it is likely a read error. This chain uses TRBV7-2 with TRBJ2-3, with D perhaps given as TRBD1 or TRBD2 (5 bases each). V was clipped by 1 base and J by 0 bases, with 8 bases between them. The CDR3 runs to 15 residues. Germline loops: CDR1 SGHTA, CDR2 FQGNSA. CDR3 sequence (DNA): TGTGCCAGCAGCTTAGGGGACGCAAGCACAGATACGCAGTATTTT. Its translation is CASSLGDASTDTQYF.

The CDR3 sequence is CSVARLAGGLYNEQFF. CDR3 DNA: TGCAGCGTTGCCCGACTAGCGGGGGGCCTCTACAATGAGCAGTTCTTC. The J gene is TRBJ2-1, the V gene TRBV29-1; 13 positions agree with TRBD2. This CDR3 is 16 amino acids long. CDR1 and CDR2 (germline): SQVTM, ANQGSEA. V dropped 4 bases and J dropped 3; count of bases not matched to a gene: 6.

This clonotype was counted at least ten times. The junction and the germline gene differ at one end; a read error may be behind it. The chain employs TRBV5-4 and TRBJ2-5; 8 bases are a match to TRBD2. CDR3 length: 12 residues. The germline gives CDR1 SGHNT, CDR2 YYREEE (reference sequence). The DNA for the CDR3 is TGTGCCGGGGGACTAGAGAGAGAGACCCAGCACTTC. It yields the protein CAGGLERETQHF.

This clonotype has a count of ten or more. V gene TRBV6-2 or TRBV6-3 combines with J gene TRBJ1-1; D remains unclear. The germline V and J ends were trimmed by 5 bases and 6 bases, with 22 bases remaining between them. CDR3 length: 16 residues. Germline V CDR1 and CDR2: MNHEY, SVGEGT. The CDR3 loop reads CASSDLKPSRTAEAFF. DNA of the CDR3: TGTGCCAGCAGTGATTTAAAGCCATCCCGAACGGCTGAAGCTTTCTTT.

The chain carries TRBV28 and TRBJ2-3, with D perhaps matching TRBD2 (6 bases). The CDR3 is made up of 16 amino acids. The germline V gene has CDR1 MDHEN and CDR2 SYDVKM. The V end was cut by 3 bases, the J end by 1 base, with 14 bases between. CDR3 amino acids: CASSFSGWGGTDTQYF. Here the CDR3 DNA reads TGTGCCAGCAGTTTTTCAGGGTGGGGGGGCACAGATACGCAGTATTTT.

The chain joins TRBV2 to TRBJ2-5, with 7 positions matching TRBD1. CDR3 length: 15 amino acids. V lost 0 bases, J lost 6 bases, and 7 bases stayed unmatched. In germline, CDR1 is SNHLY, CDR2 FYNNEI. CDR3 sequence reads: CASSEALDRVKTQYF. DNA of the CDR3: TGTGCCAGCAGTGAAGCCCTCGACAGGGTGAAGACCCAGTACTTC. Filled out from reference TRBV2 and TRBJ2-5, the complete variable domain reads EPEVTQTPSHQVTQMGQEVILRCVPISNHLYFYWYRQILGQKVEFLVSFYNNEISEKSEIFDDQFSVERPDGSNFTLKIRSTKLEDSAMYFCASSEALDRVKTQYFGPGTRLLVL.

This clonotype has at least ten counts. This chain uses TRBV2 with TRBJ1-4, with D unresolved. CDR1 and CDR2 (germline): SNHLY, FYNNEI. Trimming left V 2 bases short and J 0 bases short, with 7 bases between. The CDR3 consists of 15 residues. The DNA of the CDR3 is TGTGCCAGCAGTGAAAGGGCCTCAACTAATGAAAAACTGTTTTTT. It is translated as CASSERASTNEKLFF.

On this clonotype: The limits of the CDR3 on the DNA are not certain, so only TCRdb's listed CDR3 is given. The chain links TRBV29-1 to TRBJ1-6. The germline CDR1 and CDR2 sequences are SQVTM and ANQGSEA. The CDR3 spans 24 residues, counting both ends. This CDR3 is CSVERGDSAMYLCASSLNWPPLHF.

This clonotype was picked up a small number of times. J is TRBJ2-1 and V is TRBV7-2, with D perhaps matching TRBD1 (5 bases). The germline V and J ends were trimmed by 5 bases and 5 bases, with 13 bases remaining between them. The CDR3 sequence is 14 residues long. The germline V gene has CDR1 SGHTA and CDR2 FQGNSA. The CDR3 loop is CASSPAARDNEQFF. The CDR3 bases are TGTGCCAGCAGCCCGGCGGCCAGGGACAATGAGCAGTTCTTC.